These 5 T cell receptor beta chains were all obtained from the same sample, sequenced in a study of monozygotic twins with inflammatory bowel disease. TCRdb re-called the 5' RACE reads; every CDR3 protein appears as one record, without DNA. This table holds about 330,000 distinct CDR3 sequences. The specimen sequenced was blood. The receptors stem from a human donor with ulcerative colitis or Crohn's disease, or a healthy co-twin of an affected twin (not recorded which).

The CDR3 loop is CASSPTKNTEAFF. J is TRBJ1-1 and V is TRBV12-3 or TRBV12-4. The CDR3 totals 13 residues.

The V and J genes are TRBV15 and TRBJ2-1; the TRBD1 assignment by TCRdb is unverifiable without DNA. Germline loops: CDR1 LNHNV, CDR2 YYDKDF (reference sequence). This CDR3 is 14 amino acids long. CDR3 protein: CATSRAERGNEQFF. Complete variable domain (other parts from reference TRBV15 and TRBJ2-1): DAMVIQNPRYQVTQFGKPVTLSCSQTLNHNVMYWYQQKSSQAPKLLFHYYDKDFNNEADTPDNFQSRRPNTSFCFLDIRSPGLGDTAMYLCATSRAERGNEQFFGPGTRLTVL.

The V and J genes are TRBV19 and TRBJ1-1; TCRdb lists TRBD1, though no DNA is available to test this call. Germline-derived CDR1 and CDR2 are LNHDA and SQIVND (reference sequence). CDR3 length equals 13 residues. CDR3 region: CATSGQLNTEAFF.

The V call is TRBV24-1, the J call TRBJ2-3. From germline, CDR1 is KGHDR and CDR2 SFDVKD. The CDR3 spans 14 residues. This chain's CDR3 is CATSDARSTDTQYF.

The rearrangement uses TRBV5-1 and TRBJ2-3; TCRdb picks TRBD1, but there is no DNA to check that call. The CDR3 is 13 residues long. CDR1 is SGHRS, CDR2 YFSETQ, per germline. The CDR3 spells CASTTGGTDTQYF.